The 30 T cell receptor beta chains below all came from one sample that was sequenced in a study of CD8+CD57+ T cells in acquired aplastic anemia. An expansion of CD8+CD57+ cells by flow cytometry had been shown in patients chosen for sequencing. Template material for TCR beta VDJ and CDR3 profiling consisted of genomic DNA. TCRdb itself ran the reads through MiXCR, one entry per CDR3 protein. The repertoire includes under 350,000 distinct CDR3 sequences, under 65% of them detected once, and 1% to 1.5% sits in the top ten. The source material was sorted CD4+, CD8+, or CD8+CD57+ T cells (not recorded which) from PBMCs. The receptors were gathered from a human donor with aplastic anemia.

The rearrangement joins TRBV7-2 to TRBJ1-1; no clear D. V gave up 1 base and J gave up 6 bases, with 9 bases separating them. This CDR3 is 13 amino acids long. Germline assignment: CDR1 SGHTA and CDR2 FQGNSA. Here the CDR3 reads CASSLGLMAEAFF. The CDR3 coding sequence is TGTGCCAGCAGCTTAGGGCTCATGGCTGAAGCTTTCTTT.

The chain links TRBV10-3 to TRBJ2-7; D possibly corresponds to TRBD2 (6 bases). CDR3 length equals 15 residues. In germline, CDR1 is ENHRY, CDR2 SYGVKD. Trimming stripped 6 bases from V and 0 bases from J, with 15 bases between. CDR3 DNA sequence: TGTGCCATCAGCGCTGAGTTGGGGGGCTCCTACGAGCAGTACTTC. Its translation: CAISAELGGSYEQYF.

The chain uses TRBV19 and TRBJ2-5; 8 nucleotides align to TRBD1. The CDR3 is 14 residues long. Germline V gives CDR1 LNHDA, CDR2 SQIVND (reference sequence). Trimming at V came to 6 bases and at J to 3 bases, leaving 6 bases not matched to a gene. The CDR3 DNA reads TGTGCCAGTAGCCTGACAGGGGTTGAAGAGACCCAGTACTTC. This gives the protein CASSLTGVEETQYF.

This clonotype has ten or more counts. This chain connects TRBV2 to TRBJ1-2; TRBD1 aligns across 7 bases. The J segment lost 5 bases and the V segment lost 3 bases, leaving 9 bases of the junction unmatched. CDR3 size: 15 residues. Per germline, CDR1 SNHLY and CDR2 FYNNEI. DNA of the CDR3: TGTGCCAGCAGTGACCGACAGGGCGGCCTTTATGGCTACACCTTC. Protein: CASSDRQGGLYGYTF.

There are a few counts of this clonotype. The genes are TRBV7-2 and TRBJ2-3, with TRBD2 matching over 8 bases. The CDR3 extends over 14 amino acids. CDR1 is SGHTA and CDR2 is FQGNSA in the germline V gene. With 8 bases clipped from V and 5 bases from J, the junction kept 9 bases outside the gene matches. The DNA of the CDR3 is TGTGCCAGCCAGTACGGGGGGGCGATAGATACGCAGTATTTT. Its translation: CASQYGGAIDTQYF.

This clonotype turned up a few times. This CDR3 reads CASSFRGSSYEQYF. DNA for the CDR3: TGTGCCAGCAGCTTCCGGGGCAGTTCCTACGAGCAGTACTTC. This rearrangement joins TRBV7-8 to TRBJ2-7; D is perhaps TRBD1 or TRBD2 (5 bases each). The V end was cut by 3 bases, the J end by 1 base, with 10 bases between. In germline, CDR1 is SGHVS, CDR2 FQNEAQ. The length of the CDR3 is 14 residues. Full variable domain (remainder filled in from reference TRBV7-8 and TRBJ2-7): GAGVSQSPRYKVAKRGQDVALRCDPISGHVSLFWYQQALGQGPEFLTYFQNEAQLDKSGLPSDRFFAERPEGSVSTLKIQRTQQEDSAVYLCASSFRGSSYEQYFGPGTRLTVT.

Many counts were recorded for this clonotype. The chain recombines TRBV5-1 with TRBJ1-1; TRBD1 is a possible D gene (6 bases). Germline values: CDR1 SGHRS, CDR2 YFSETQ. The V end was cut by 2 bases, the J end by 2 bases, with 10 bases between. CDR3 length: 14 residues. Here the CDR3 DNA reads TGCGCCAGCAGCTTAACAGGGAGAAACACTGAAGCTTTCTTT. Translation gives CASSLTGRNTEAFF.

In DNA form, the CDR3 reads TGTGCCAGCAGTAGGGGAACAACTAATGAAAAACTGTTTTTT. Protein: CASSRGTTNEKLFF. J is TRBJ1-4 and V is TRBV5-6; weak D call: TRBD1 (5 bases). The CDR3 length is 14 residues. CDR1 is SGHDT and CDR2 is YYEEEE in the germline V gene. V lost 5 bases and J 0 bases, leaving 8 bases between the germline ends.

This clonotype was picked up one time. J is TRBJ2-7 and V is TRBV11-2; the match to TRBD2 covers 8 bases. Germline V lookup: CDR1 SGHAT, CDR2 FQNNGV. The trim removed 5 bases at V and 6 bases at J, leaving 12 bases unmatched. This CDR3 is 15 amino acids long. As DNA, the CDR3 is TGTGCCAGCAGCCTCGAAGGCGGGAGGATAAGCGAGCAGTACTTC. Translation gives CASSLEGGRISEQYF.

This chain uses TRBV4-2 with TRBJ1-5; D might be TRBD1 (6 bases). CDR1 is LGHNA, CDR2 YNFKEQ, per germline. This CDR3 contains 15 residues. The germline V and J ends were trimmed by 1 base and 2 bases, with 9 bases remaining between them. The CDR3 nucleotides are TGTGCCAGCAGCCAAGGACAGGATGGCAATCAGCCCCAGCATTTT. Residues: CASSQGQDGNQPQHF.

The V and J genes are TRBV10-3 and TRBJ2-3; a possible D gene is TRBD2 (7 bases). The ends were cut back, 6 bases at V and 4 bases at J, with 14 bases in the middle. CDR1 and CDR2 (germline): ENHRY, SYGVKD. The CDR3 totals 14 residues. CDR3 in amino acids: CAIRARGGADTQYF. Written as DNA, the CDR3 is TGTGCCATCAGAGCTAGAGGGGGGGCAGATACGCAGTATTTT.

This clonotype was recorded a few times. The V call is TRBV10-2, the J call TRBJ1-1; a possible D gene is TRBD1 (6 bases). Germline loops: CDR1 WSHSY, CDR2 SAAADI. This CDR3 is built from 14 residues. V lost 0 bases and J lost 1, with 6 bases in between. For the CDR3, the DNA is TGCGCCAGCAGTGAGTCAGGGGGGAACACTGAAGCTTTCTTT. Translation gives CASSESGGNTEAFF.

The chain joins TRBV12-3 or TRBV12-4 to TRBJ1-2; D gene ambiguous. The CDR3 has 14 amino acids. V lost 3 bases, J lost 0 bases, and 8 bases lay in between. CDR3 sequence reads: CASSFGIANYGYTF. The CDR3 nucleotides read TGTGCCAGCAGTTTCGGCATAGCTAACTATGGCTACACCTTC.

This clonotype showed up many times. This chain connects TRBV6-1 to TRBJ1-5; 7 bases line up with TRBD1. This CDR3 spans 17 amino acids. Germline assignment: CDR1 MNHNS and CDR2 SASEGT. J lost 6 bases, V lost 5 bases, and 16 bases had no gene match. Here the CDR3 reads CASSPNLDRARGQPQHF. CDR3 coding DNA: TGTGCCAGCAGTCCTAATCTCGACAGGGCTAGGGGTCAGCCCCAGCATTTT.

This clonotype was counted many times. The chain joins TRBV4-1 to TRBJ1-2; TRBD1 aligns across 9 bases. V gave up 1 base and J gave up 7 bases; unmatched junction bases: 13. CDR1 MGHRA and CDR2 YSYEKL come from the germline V gene. This CDR3 spans 17 amino acids. CDR3 in amino acids: CASSQAWPGQGFGGYTF. The CDR3 DNA reads TGCGCCAGCAGCCAAGCATGGCCGGGACAGGGTTTCGGTGGCTACACCTTC.

This chain connects TRBV7-2 to TRBJ1-5; no firm D call. The CDR3 spans 15 residues. V shed 2 bases and J shed 11 bases, with 19 bases lying between them. Germline V gene lookup returns CDR1 SGHTA and CDR2 FQGNSA. CDR3 nucleotide sequence: TGTGCCAGCAGCTTACATCCTGCGGTGGGAGAGACCCAGCATTTT. Amino acid sequence: CASSLHPAVGETQHF.

The chain uses TRBV14 and TRBJ2-2; no definite D call. CDR1 SGHDN and CDR2 FVKESK come from the germline V gene. The CDR3 has 14 amino acids. The ends were cut back, 6 bases at V and 2 bases at J, with 10 bases in the middle. This CDR3 is CASSYKGNTGELFF. In DNA, the CDR3 is TGTGCCAGCAGTTACAAGGGAAACACCGGGGAGCTGTTTTTT.

V is TRBV9 and J is TRBJ2-3, with D perhaps being TRBD1 or TRBD2 (6 bases each). The CDR3 runs to 16 residues. Germline lookup yields CDR1 SGDLS and CDR2 YYNGEE. V was cut by 3 bases and J by 1 base, with 15 bases left in between. The CDR3 reads CASSGYSGAGTDTQYF. DNA for the CDR3: TGTGCCAGCAGCGGCTACTCGGGGGCCGGCACAGATACGCAGTATTTT. Full variable domain (remainder filled in from reference TRBV9 and TRBJ2-3): DSGVTQTPKHLITATGQRVTLRCSPRSGDLSVYWYQQSLDQGLQFLIQYYNGEERAKGNILERFSAQQFPDLHSELNLSSLELGDSALYFCASSGYSGAGTDTQYFGPGTRLTVL.

The chain couples TRBV20-1 to TRBJ1-2; tentatively, D is TRBD1 (6 bases). This CDR3 is 12 amino acids long. CDR1 and CDR2 from the germline V gene are DFQATT and SNEGSKA (reference sequence). The V and J ends lost 0 bases and 7 bases respectively, with 9 bases between them. CDR3: CSAREGGSGYTF. The CDR3 nucleotides read TGCAGTGCTAGAGAAGGGGGGTCTGGCTACACCTTC.

This chain joins TRBV9 and TRBJ1-3; TRBD1 matches at 7 bases. Germline CDR1 reads SGDLS; CDR2 reads YYNGEE. The CDR3 runs to 12 residues. V shed 2 bases and J 16 bases; nucleotides not matched to a gene: 9. CDR3 nucleotide sequence: TGTGCCAGCAGCGTTCTAGACAGGGAACCGTATTTT. This sequence encodes CASSVLDREPYF.

This clonotype came up many times. The chain is built from TRBV15 and TRBJ2-3, with 11 bases matching TRBD2. From germline, CDR1 is LNHNV and CDR2 YYDKDF (reference sequence). This CDR3 spans 16 amino acids. The ends lost 1 base at V and 2 bases at J; junction bases unmatched: 2. Here the CDR3 DNA reads TGTGCCACCAGCAGAGGTAGCGGGGGGGCCACAGATACGCAGTATTTT. Amino acid sequence: CATSRGSGGATDTQYF.

CDR3 nucleotide sequence: TGCGCCAGCAGTGAGGGGTGGATTAGCAATCAGCCCCAGCATTTT. Its protein product is CASSEGWISNQPQHF. The J gene is TRBJ1-5, the V gene TRBV10-2; D is unresolved. The germline V gene has CDR1 WSHSY and CDR2 SAAADI. The V end lost 2 bases, the J end lost 0 bases, and 8 bases lay between the germline ends. CDR3 length: 15 amino acids.

V and J are TRBV24-1 and TRBJ1-1; D unclear. V lost 6 bases and J 4 bases, leaving 17 bases between the germline ends. The CDR3 extends over 15 amino acids. CDR1 is KGHDR, CDR2 SFDVKD, per germline. CDR3 residues: CATSSAGSAGTEAFF. Written as DNA, the CDR3 is TGTGCCACCAGTTCGGCAGGTTCTGCGGGCACTGAAGCTTTCTTT.

This sequence joins TRBV7-9 and TRBJ1-4, with unresolved D. V was trimmed by 3 bases and J by 7 bases, leaving 9 bases between them. The CDR3 spans 13 residues. Germline V CDR1 and CDR2: SEHNR, FQNEAQ (reference sequence). The CDR3 protein is CASSLGLAEKLFF. CDR3 DNA sequence: TGTGCCAGCAGCTTGGGTCTGGCTGAAAAACTGTTTTTT.

This clonotype appeared many times. V gene TRBV5-8 combines with J gene TRBJ2-7; possibly TRBD2 for D (6 bases). The CDR3 is made up of 13 amino acids. Germline-derived CDR1 and CDR2 are SGHTS and YDEGEE. Deletions cut 0 bases from V and 4 bases from J, with 8 bases between. For the CDR3, the DNA is TGTGCCAGCAGCTTGGGGGGGGAGTACGAGCAGTACTTC. The encoded protein is CASSLGGEYEQYF. The entire variable domain, with the rest obtained from reference TRBV5-8 and TRBJ2-7, is as follows: EAGVTQSPTHLIKTRGQQATLRCSPISGHTSVYWYQQALGLGLQFLLWYDEGEERNRGNFPPRFSGRQFPNYSSELNVNALELEDSALYLCASSLGGEYEQYFGPGTRLTVT.

This clonotype appeared a few times. V usage is TRBV9 and J usage is TRBJ2-7, with a weak D call TRBD1 (6 bases). The CDR3 has 14 residues. With 3 bases removed from V and 3 bases from J, the gap between germline ends came to 13 bases. Germline CDR1 reads SGDLS; CDR2 reads YYNGEE. CDR3 protein: CASSAGQLGYEQYF. In DNA form, the CDR3 reads TGTGCCAGCAGCGCCGGACAGCTGGGCTACGAGCAGTACTTC. The complete variable domain, with remaining parts taken from reference TRBV9 and TRBJ2-7, reads DSGVTQTPKHLITATGQRVTLRCSPRSGDLSVYWYQQSLDQGLQFLIQYYNGEERAKGNILERFSAQQFPDLHSELNLSSLELGDSALYFCASSAGQLGYEQYFGPGTRLTVT.

The chain joins TRBV5-1 to TRBJ2-5; 7 bases agree with TRBD1. The CDR3 runs to 14 residues. The ends lost 3 bases at V and 3 bases at J; junction bases unmatched: 5. Germline V lookup: CDR1 SGHRS, CDR2 YFSETQ. The CDR3 protein is CASSSQGIEETQYF. The CDR3 DNA follows: TGCGCCAGCAGCTCACAGGGGATAGAAGAGACCCAGTACTTC.

In its sample, this clonotype was seen a few times. The rearrangement links TRBV7-6 to TRBJ1-1; D gene uncertain. Germline V CDR1 and CDR2: SGHVS, FNYEAQ. The CDR3 consists of 16 residues. Trimming removed 6 bases at V and 0 bases at J, with 17 bases between. Here the CDR3 reads CASRSSASGMNTEAFF. DNA for the CDR3: TGTGCCAGCAGATCCAGCGCGTCAGGTATGAACACTGAAGCTTTCTTT.

This clonotype appeared many times. J is TRBJ2-6 and V is TRBV2; perhaps TRBD2 as D (5 bases). Trimming removed 3 bases from V and 0 bases from J, with 9 bases in between. Germline values: CDR1 SNHLY, CDR2 FYNNEI. CDR3 length equals 16 residues. In nucleotides, the CDR3 is TGTGCCAGCAGTGAGGAGGCGTTCTCTGGGGCCAACGTCCTGACTTTC. This gives the protein CASSEEAFSGANVLTF.

The chain couples TRBV2 to TRBJ2-1, with a possible D match to TRBD1 (7 bases). Trimming took off 5 bases at V and 3 bases at J, with 14 bases between the two ends. This CDR3 is 15 amino acids long. Germline CDR1 is SNHLY and CDR2 is FYNNEI. Here the CDR3 DNA reads TGTGCCAGCAGTCTAGCAGGGGGGCTCTACAATGAGCAGTTCTTC. Translated, it gives CASSLAGGLYNEQFF.